The source of this TCR beta chain is a study of shared clonotypes between healthy human individuals. TCRdb's copy holds only in-frame clones and misses some; the assay was immunoSEQ multiplex PCR. The data contain 1.4 million to 1.5 million clones, over 95% of them seen just once; the ten biggest clones take up roughly 1.2%. This clone was picked up one time. V was cut by 5 bases and J by 4 bases, with 17 bases left in between. Germline CDR1 SEHNR, CDR2 FQNEAQ (reference sequence). This CDR3 spans 15 amino acids. The sequencing sample was made of naive CD4+ T cells sorted from blood. Subset given: CD45RA+ positively selected. The chain employs TRBV7-9 and TRBJ2-5, with a weak D call TRBD1 (6 bases). The source of this sequence is a man aged 25 to 45 in good health. CDR3 sequence (DNA): TGTGCCAGCAGCCCCGCGACAGGTGTCGGAGAGACCCAGTACTTC. Encoded protein: CASSPATGVGETQYF. The full variable domain, its missing parts supplied by reference TRBV7-9 and TRBJ2-5, is DTGVSQNPRHKITKRGQNVTFRCDPISEHNRLYWYRQTLGQGPEFLTYFQNEAQLEKSRLLSDRFSAERPKGSFSTLEIQRTEQGDSAMYLCASSPATGVGETQYFGPGTRLLVL.